Shown below are 9 T cell receptor beta chains from a single sample sequenced in a study of T cell repertoires in cytomegalovirus infection. Each CDR3 protein is one row after TCRdb ran MiXCR on the reads. In the table there are 450,000 to 600,000 distinct CDR3 sequences, about 11% of which are singletons. The sample was PBMCs. These receptor sequences come from a human donor in good health (CMV status not recorded). Some clones in this sample may be carry-over from other donors' samples.

This clonotype was detected only a few times. V gene TRBV20-1 combines with J gene TRBJ2-7; tentative D call: TRBD2 (7 bases). Germline-derived CDR1 and CDR2 are DFQATT and SNEGSKA (reference sequence). This CDR3 contains 15 residues. V lost 6 bases, J lost 2 bases, and 20 bases lay in between. CDR3 DNA sequence: TGCAGTGCCGCCTCCTCTGGGGGGGCCCCCTACGAGCAGTACTTC. Residues: CSAASSGGAPYEQYF.

This clonotype was seen at least ten times. The chain uses TRBV7-6 and TRBJ2-1, with D unresolved. The germline CDR1 and CDR2 sequences are SGHVS and FNYEAQ. Between the trimmed V and J ends, which lost 2 bases and 8 bases, there was a span of 22 bases. The CDR3 runs 17 residues. The CDR3 nucleotides read TGTGCCAGCAGCTTACCCCGGGTACCTAAGGACGTGGATGAGCAGTTCTTC. Encoded protein: CASSLPRVPKDVDEQFF.

This clonotype was observed at least ten times. V and J are TRBV7-9 and TRBJ2-3; 7 bases align to TRBD2. V lost 5 bases, J lost 6 bases, and 14 bases stayed unmatched. This CDR3 is built from 16 residues. The germline V gene encodes CDR1 SEHNR and CDR2 FQNEAQ (reference sequence). The CDR3 here is CASSPQLAIHADTQYF. CDR3 nucleotide sequence: TGTGCCAGCAGCCCCCAACTAGCGATCCACGCGGATACGCAGTATTTT.

This clonotype was recorded many times. V is TRBV7-9 and J is TRBJ2-7; D tentatively reads TRBD1 or TRBD2 (5 bases each). The germline CDR1 and CDR2 sequences are SEHNR and FQNEAQ (reference sequence). The length of the CDR3 is 14 residues. Deletions cut 5 bases from V and 0 bases from J, with 11 bases between. CDR3 loop: CASSRDPASYEQYF. CDR3 DNA sequence: TGTGCCAGCAGCCGGGACCCCGCCTCCTACGAGCAGTACTTC.

This clonotype was picked up a small number of times. The V gene is TRBV29-1, the J gene TRBJ2-7; 8 bases align to TRBD2. Trimming cost V 5 bases and J 0 bases; bases outside gene matches: 3. Germline V gene lookup returns CDR1 SQVTM and CDR2 ANQGSEA. CDR3 length: 13 residues. CDR3 protein: CSVPAGGSYEQYF. In DNA, the CDR3 is TGCAGCGTTCCGGCGGGGGGCTCCTACGAGCAGTACTTC.

The V call is TRBV20-1, the J call TRBJ2-2, with 12 bases matching TRBD2. The germline CDR1 and CDR2 sequences are DFQATT and SNEGSKA (reference sequence). V was clipped by 3 bases and J by 7 bases; unmatched bases: 0. This CDR3 has 13 residues. The CDR3 coding sequence is TGCAGTGCTAGGACTAGCGGGAGCGGGGAGCTGTTTTTT. Residues: CSARTSGSGELFF.

About this clonotype itself: An end of the junction does not agree with germline; a read error may underlie this. CDR3 sequence reads: CASSLEGGDYSPLHF. DNA for the CDR3: TGTGCTAGCAGCTTAGAGGGGGGCGATTATTCACCCCTCCACTTT. The V call is TRBV11-2, the J call TRBJ1-6, with TRBD1 as a possible D gene (6 bases). The CDR3 runs to 15 residues. Germline CDR1 SGHAT, CDR2 FQNNGV. Full variable domain (remainder filled in from reference TRBV11-2 and TRBJ1-6): EAGVAQSPRYKIIEKRQSVAFWCNPISGHATLYWYQQILGQGPKLLIQFQNNGVVDDSQLPKDRFSAERLKGVDSTLKIQPAKLEDSAVYLCASSLEGGDYSPLHFGNGTRLTVT.

This clonotype has a count of ten or more. The chain has TRBV7-9 and TRBJ1-1; no definite D call. V gave up 5 bases and J gave up 1 base, with 11 bases separating them. Germline V lookup: CDR1 SEHNR, CDR2 FQNEAQ (reference sequence). The CDR3 runs to 14 residues. The CDR3 protein is CASSPAGENTEAFF. The CDR3 DNA is TGTGCCAGCAGCCCCGCCGGGGAGAACACTGAAGCTTTCTTT.

This clonotype was counted only a few times. The chain combines TRBV10-3 with TRBJ1-1; weak D call: TRBD1 (6 bases). This CDR3 is built from 12 residues. CDR1 ENHRY and CDR2 SYGVKD come from the germline V gene. The germline V and J ends were trimmed by 4 bases and 11 bases, with 14 bases remaining between them. The CDR3 loop is CAISAEGGPAFF. CDR3 DNA sequence: TGTGCCATCAGTGCAGAGGGGGGCCCGGCTTTCTTT.